These T cell receptor beta chains were read from a single sample in a study of blood T cell repertoires in COVID-19. Sequencing used immunoSEQ multiplex PCR; TCRdb keeps in-frame clones, though not all of them. This table has about 280,000 clones, about 80% appearing once. Sequencing used peripheral blood. These receptors originate from a woman aged 45-59 years who had recovered from COVID-19. The conserved cysteine and the conserved F or W are not part of the CDR3 here. Size values are once, few and many counts, or a class for expanded clones, and some rows have none.

j_call,clone_size,v_call,cdr3_aa
TRBJ2-7,.,TRBV6-5,ASSKRESYEQY
TRBJ2-7,once,TRBV7-7,ASSLVVAGSGGYEQY
TRBJ1-2,.,TRBV18,ASSPRGGQGADGYT
TRBJ2-1,.,TRBV18,ASSGAGSNYNEQF
TRBJ1-1,.,TRBV5-1,ASSPTSSGGKAF
TRBJ2-6,.,TRBV10-2,ASSGTGGNTLAGANVLT
TRBJ2-3,.,TRBV27,ASSFGTRVDTQY
TRBJ2-4,once,TRBV3-1/TRBV3-2,ASSRDRAGPLAKNIQY
TRBJ1-1,once,TRBV11-1,ASSQGQMNTEAF
TRBJ2-3,.,TRBV11-2,ASSLVGGGTDTQY
TRBJ2-3,.,TRBV15,ATSRGTSAGTDTQY
TRBJ1-4,.,TRBV4-2,ASSQDVPGTGGEKLF
TRBJ2-1,.,TRBV11-2,ASSSLRGGPEWF
TRBJ2-1,.,TRBV4-3,ASSQVALAGGGALF
TRBJ2-1,once,TRBV19,ASSLAGQSYNEQF
TRBJ1-2,.,TRBV5-4,ASSVGRGDYGYT